The sequence of this T cell receptor beta chain was determined in a study of blood T cell repertoires in COVID-19. Study-wide context: Sources were T cells, B-cell-depleted T cells, or PBMCs; the material itself was cDNA or gDNA.

TCRdb's copy holds only in-frame clones and misses some; the assay was immunoSEQ multiplex PCR. The table shows approximately 380,000 clones, with 85% occurring only once. CDR1 KGHDR and CDR2 SFDVKD come from the germline V gene. Trimming removed 4 bases at V and 1 base at J, with 15 bases between. CDR3 length: 16 amino acids. The V and J genes are TRBV24-1 and TRBJ2-5; a weak D match, TRBD2 (6 bases). The sample consisted of peripheral blood. The receptor comes from a woman aged 18-30 years with acute or convalescent COVID-19. The CDR3 loop reads CATSEAGPGIQETQYF. CDR3 nucleotides: TGTGCCACCAGTGAAGCGGGTCCCGGGATCCAAGAGACCCAGTACTTC.